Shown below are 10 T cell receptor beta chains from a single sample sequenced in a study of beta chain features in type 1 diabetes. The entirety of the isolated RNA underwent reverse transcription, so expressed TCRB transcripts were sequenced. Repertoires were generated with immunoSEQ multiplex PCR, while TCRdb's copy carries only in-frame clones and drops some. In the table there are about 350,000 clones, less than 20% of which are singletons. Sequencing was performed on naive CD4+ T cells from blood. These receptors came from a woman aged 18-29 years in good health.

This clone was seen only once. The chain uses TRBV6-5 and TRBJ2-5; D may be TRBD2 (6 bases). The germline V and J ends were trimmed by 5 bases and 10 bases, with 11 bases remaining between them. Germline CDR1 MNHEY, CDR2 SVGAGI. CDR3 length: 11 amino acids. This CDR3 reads CASSPREDQYF. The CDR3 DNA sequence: TGTGCCAGCAGTCCTAGGGAGGACCAGTACTTC.

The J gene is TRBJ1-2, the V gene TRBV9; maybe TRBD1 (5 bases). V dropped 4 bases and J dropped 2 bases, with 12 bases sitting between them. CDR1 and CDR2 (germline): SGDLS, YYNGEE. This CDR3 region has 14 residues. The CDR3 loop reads CASSPGAENYGYTF. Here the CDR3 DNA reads TGTGCCAGCAGCCCTGGGGCAGAGAACTATGGCTACACCTTC.

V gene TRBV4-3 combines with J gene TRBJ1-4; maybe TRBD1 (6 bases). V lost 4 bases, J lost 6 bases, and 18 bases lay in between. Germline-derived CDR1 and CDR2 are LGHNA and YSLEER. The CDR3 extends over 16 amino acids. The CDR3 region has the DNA TGCGCCAGCAGCCCCTCTGCGATGGGGGCGGATGAAAAACTGTTTTTT. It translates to CASSPSAMGADEKLFF.

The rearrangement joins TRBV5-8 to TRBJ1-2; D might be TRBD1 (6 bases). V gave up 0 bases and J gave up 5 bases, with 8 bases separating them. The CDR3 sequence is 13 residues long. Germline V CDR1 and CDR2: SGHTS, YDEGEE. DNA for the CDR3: TGTGCCAGCAGCTTGGGACAGGAGTATGGCTACACCTTC. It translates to CASSLGQEYGYTF.

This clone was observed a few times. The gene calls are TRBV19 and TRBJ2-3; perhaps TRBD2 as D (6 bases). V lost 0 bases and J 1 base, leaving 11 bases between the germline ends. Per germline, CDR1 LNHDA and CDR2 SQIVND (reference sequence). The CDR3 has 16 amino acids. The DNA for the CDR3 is TGTGCCAGTAGTATAGAGCAAGGAGGGGGCACAGATACGCAGTATTTT. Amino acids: CASSIEQGGGTDTQYF.

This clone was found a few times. CDR3 region: CASSLIEIAAYEQYF. The CDR3 DNA sequence: TGCGCCAGCAGCTTGATTGAGATAGCCGCCTACGAGCAGTACTTC. The V call is TRBV5-1, the J call TRBJ2-7, with no clear D. Between the trimmed V and J ends, which lost 1 base and 2 bases, there was a span of 13 bases. CDR1 and CDR2 (germline): SGHRS, YFSETQ. The CDR3 sequence is 15 residues long.

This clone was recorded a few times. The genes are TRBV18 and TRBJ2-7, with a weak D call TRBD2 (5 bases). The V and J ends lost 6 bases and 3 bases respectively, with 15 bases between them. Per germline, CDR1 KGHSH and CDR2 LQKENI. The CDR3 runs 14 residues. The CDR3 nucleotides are TGTGCCAGCTCCCCCCGGGGTAAGGGCTACGAGCAGTACTTC. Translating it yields CASSPRGKGYEQYF.

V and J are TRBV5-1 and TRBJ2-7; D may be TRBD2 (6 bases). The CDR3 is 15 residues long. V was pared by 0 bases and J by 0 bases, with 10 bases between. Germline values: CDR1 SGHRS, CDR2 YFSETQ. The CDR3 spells CASSLEPGLSYEQYF. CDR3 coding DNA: TGCGCCAGCAGCTTGGAACCGGGACTCTCCTACGAGCAGTACTTC.

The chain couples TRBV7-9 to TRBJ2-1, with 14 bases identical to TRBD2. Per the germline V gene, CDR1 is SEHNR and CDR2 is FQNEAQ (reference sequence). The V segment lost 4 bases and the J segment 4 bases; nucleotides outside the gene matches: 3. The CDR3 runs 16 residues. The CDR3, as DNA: TGTGCCAGCAGCTCGCGACTAGCGGGAGGGTACAATGAGCAGTTCTTC. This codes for CASSSRLAGGYNEQFF.

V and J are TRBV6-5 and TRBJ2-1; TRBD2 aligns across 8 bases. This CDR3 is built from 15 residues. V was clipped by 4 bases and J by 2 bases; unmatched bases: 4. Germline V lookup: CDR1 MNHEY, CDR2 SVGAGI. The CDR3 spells CASSSGLATYNEQFF. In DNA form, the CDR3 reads TGTGCCAGCAGTTCAGGACTAGCTACCTACAATGAGCAGTTCTTC.